Listed below are T cell receptor beta chains from one sample, sequenced in a study of post-analysis software for immune sequencing data. TCRdb recomputed calls from the PCR reads with MiXCR, one row per CDR3 protein. The sample includes about 400,000 distinct CDR3 sequences, roughly 38% of them seen just once. Sample: blood. These receptors were collected from a girl aged 10-17 years with multiple sclerosis. The CDR3 runs from the conserved cysteine through the conserved F or W. Each record gives: D gene, J gene, V gene, CDR3 length, clone size, CDR3 DNA, CDR3 protein. The D gene is left open where the match is weak. Not all rows give a size; the values are once, few, many and, for expanded clones, a class.

D gene: TRBD1; J gene: TRBJ2-1; V gene: TRBV20-1; CDR3 length: 13; clone size: .; CDR3 DNA: TGCAGTGCTATATACAGGGGTGGCAATGAGCAGTTCTTC; CDR3 protein: CSAIYRGGNEQFF
D gene: TRBD1; J gene: TRBJ1-2; V gene: TRBV7-2; CDR3 length: 15; clone size: .; CDR3 DNA: TGTGCCAGCAGCCCGACCCGGACAGGGTCACGGGGCTACACCTTC; CDR3 protein: CASSPTRTGSRGYTF
D gene: TRBD1; J gene: TRBJ2-7; V gene: TRBV11-2; CDR3 length: 17; clone size: few; CDR3 DNA: TGTGCCAGCAGCCCCCTCCCCGGGGACAGGGTCTCCTACGAGCAGTACTTC; CDR3 protein: CASSPLPGDRVSYEQYF
D gene: .; J gene: TRBJ2-3; V gene: TRBV12-3/TRBV12-4; CDR3 length: 14; clone size: .; CDR3 DNA: TGTGCCAGCAGTTGGAGAAGGGTTCAAGATACGCAGTATTTT; CDR3 protein: CASSWRRVQDTQYF
D gene: TRBD2; J gene: TRBJ2-1; V gene: TRBV24-1; CDR3 length: 20; clone size: .; CDR3 DNA: TGTGCCACCGCGGACAGGCCAGGGACTAGCGGGGGCCCGGCACTCCATGAGCAGTTCTTC; CDR3 protein: CATADRPGTSGGPALHEQFF
D gene: .; J gene: TRBJ1-5; V gene: TRBV29-1; CDR3 length: 15; clone size: .; CDR3 DNA: TGCAGCGTTGAAGGTCCCAGGGAGTGTAATCAGCCCCAGCATTTT; CDR3 protein: CSVEGPRECNQPQHF
D gene: TRBD1; J gene: TRBJ2-7; V gene: TRBV24-1; CDR3 length: 14; clone size: .; CDR3 DNA: TGTGCCACCAGTGATGCGGGACAGGGGGCCGAGCAGTACTTC; CDR3 protein: CATSDAGQGAEQYF
D gene: .; J gene: TRBJ2-5; V gene: TRBV7-9; CDR3 length: 16; clone size: .; CDR3 DNA: TGTGCCAGCAGCCACGTTATGACAGGCCACCAAGAGACCCAGTACTTC; CDR3 protein: CASSHVMTGHQETQYF
D gene: TRBD1; J gene: TRBJ1-1; V gene: TRBV10-3; CDR3 length: 15; clone size: few; CDR3 DNA: TGTGCCATCAGTGAGACGGAGGGGGCAGTCGGTGAAGCTTTCTTT; CDR3 protein: CAISETEGAVGEAFF
D gene: .; J gene: TRBJ2-7; V gene: TRBV29-1; CDR3 length: 11; clone size: .; CDR3 DNA: TGCAGCGTTGTAAGGGACTACGAGCAGTACTTC; CDR3 protein: CSVVRDYEQYF
D gene: TRBD1; J gene: TRBJ2-5; V gene: TRBV5-1; CDR3 length: 15; clone size: .; CDR3 DNA: TGCGCCAGCAGCCAGAGGACAGGGTCAATGGAGACCCAGTACTTC; CDR3 protein: CASSQRTGSMETQYF
D gene: .; J gene: TRBJ1-2; V gene: TRBV4-1; CDR3 length: 17; clone size: few; CDR3 DNA: TGCGCCAGCAGCCAAGATCCCGGGGGCAGAGTAATCTATGGCTACACCTTC; CDR3 protein: CASSQDPGGRVIYGYTF
D gene: TRBD1; J gene: TRBJ2-7; V gene: TRBV5-6; CDR3 length: 14; clone size: .; CDR3 DNA: TGTGCCAGCAGCTGGACAGGGGAGTCGGACGAGCAGTACTTC; CDR3 protein: CASSWTGESDEQYF
D gene: .; J gene: TRBJ1-1; V gene: TRBV12-3/TRBV12-4; CDR3 length: 15; clone size: .; CDR3 DNA: TGTGCCAGCAGTACGTCCGAGGGGGTTGACACTGAAGCTTTCTTT; CDR3 protein: CASSTSEGVDTEAFF
D gene: TRBD2; J gene: TRBJ2-7; V gene: TRBV27; CDR3 length: 17; clone size: .; CDR3 DNA: TGTGCCAGCAGTTTCCTCTTGGCGGGGGGGGCCTCCTACGAGCAGTACTTC; CDR3 protein: CASSFLLAGGASYEQYF
D gene: TRBD1; J gene: TRBJ2-7; V gene: TRBV6-1; CDR3 length: 15; clone size: .; CDR3 DNA: TGTGCCAGCAGCACATTACCGGGACAGGGTTTTGAGCAGTACTTC; CDR3 protein: CASSTLPGQGFEQYF
D gene: .; J gene: TRBJ2-5; V gene: TRBV2; CDR3 length: 14; clone size: .; CDR3 DNA: TGTGCCAGCAGTGAAGTGACTAGTCAAGAGACCCAGTACTTC; CDR3 protein: CASSEVTSQETQYF
D gene: .; J gene: TRBJ1-3; V gene: TRBV5-5; CDR3 length: 14; clone size: .; CDR3 DNA: TGTGCCAGCGTACCGCTTGGGTCTGGAAACACCATATATTTT; CDR3 protein: CASVPLGSGNTIYF
D gene: .; J gene: TRBJ2-3; V gene: TRBV7-9; CDR3 length: 17; clone size: .; CDR3 DNA: TGTGCCAGCAGCTTAAGCGGGACAGGCGCCTCGACAGATACGCAGTATTTT; CDR3 protein: CASSLSGTGASTDTQYF
D gene: TRBD2; J gene: TRBJ2-3; V gene: TRBV7-2; CDR3 length: 17; clone size: few; CDR3 DNA: TGTGCCAGCAGCTTGAGGACTAGCGGGGGTCCCACAGATACGCAGTATTTT; CDR3 protein: CASSLRTSGGPTDTQYF
D gene: .; J gene: TRBJ1-5; V gene: TRBV6-4; CDR3 length: 14; clone size: few; CDR3 DNA: TGTGCCAGCAGTGAAGTAGGGGGGAATCAGCCCCAGCATTTT; CDR3 protein: CASSEVGGNQPQHF
D gene: .; J gene: TRBJ2-7; V gene: TRBV27; CDR3 length: 12; clone size: .; CDR3 DNA: TGTGCCAGCTGTTCTGGGAAGAACGAGCAGTACTTC; CDR3 protein: CASCSGKNEQYF
D gene: .; J gene: TRBJ1-1; V gene: TRBV29-1; CDR3 length: 11; clone size: few; CDR3 DNA: TGCAGCGTCGGCTATACGGCTGAAGCTTTCTTT; CDR3 protein: CSVGYTAEAFF
D gene: .; J gene: TRBJ2-5; V gene: TRBV20-1; CDR3 length: 14; clone size: .; CDR3 DNA: TGCAGTGCTAGAGGACAGGAGGTGGCAGAGACCCAGTACTTC; CDR3 protein: CSARGQEVAETQYF
D gene: TRBD1; J gene: TRBJ1-5; V gene: TRBV6-5; CDR3 length: 14; clone size: .; CDR3 DNA: TGTGCCAGCAGCAAACAGGGGAGCAATCAGCCCCAGCATTTT; CDR3 protein: CASSKQGSNQPQHF
D gene: .; J gene: TRBJ2-3; V gene: TRBV7-9; CDR3 length: 12; clone size: .; CDR3 DNA: TGTGCCAGCAGCTCTTGGGAATATACGCAGTATTTT; CDR3 protein: CASSSWEYTQYF
D gene: .; J gene: TRBJ2-1; V gene: TRBV4-1; CDR3 length: 14; clone size: many; CDR3 DNA: TGCGCCAGCAGCCCCCTGGAGGGACTCAATGAGCAGTTCTTC; CDR3 protein: CASSPLEGLNEQFF
D gene: TRBD2; J gene: TRBJ2-7; V gene: TRBV11-2; CDR3 length: 15; clone size: .; CDR3 DNA: TGTGCCGGCAGCCCGATTAGCGGGGTTCGTCGGGAGCAGTACTTC; CDR3 protein: CAGSPISGVRREQYF